The text below deals with one T cell receptor beta chain. The antigen is not known. Sequencing in the ViraFEST assay came after antigen-specific CD4+ T cells had been expanded with viral peptide pools, which were used to stimulate PBMC. The culture ran for roughly 10 days before CD4+ T cells were isolated. This individual contracted SARS-CoV-2 between March and December 2020, as verified by PCR. Cultivation was performed at roughly 2.2 million PBMC per well with roughly 9.1 IU/ml IL-2 and around 10 ug/ml peptides added. The sample belongs to a study of vaccination effects on CD4 cells after COVID-19. Only in-frame clones appear in the TCRdb table, and some are missing; sequencing was by immunoSEQ multiplex PCR. Counted here are more than 45,000 clones, under 80% occurring once; the ten biggest clones make up over 5%. V lost 1 base to trimming and J lost 2 bases, with 13 bases between them. Germline V gives CDR1 SGHTA, CDR2 FQGTGA. The CDR3 covers 16 residues.

The receptor was derived from a human donor who had a prior SARS-CoV-2 infection. The starting material was CD4+ T cells from PBMCs cultured with HIV peptides, obtained before COVID-19 vaccination. The subset here: HIV-1 Nef peptide pool negative control/reference culture. The rearrangement links TRBV7-3 to TRBJ2-3; a possible D gene is TRBD1 (6 bases). CDR3 DNA: TGTGCCAGCAGCTTAATAGGGGGATTAGACACAGATACGCAGTATTTT. Encoded protein: CASSLIGGLDTDTQYF.